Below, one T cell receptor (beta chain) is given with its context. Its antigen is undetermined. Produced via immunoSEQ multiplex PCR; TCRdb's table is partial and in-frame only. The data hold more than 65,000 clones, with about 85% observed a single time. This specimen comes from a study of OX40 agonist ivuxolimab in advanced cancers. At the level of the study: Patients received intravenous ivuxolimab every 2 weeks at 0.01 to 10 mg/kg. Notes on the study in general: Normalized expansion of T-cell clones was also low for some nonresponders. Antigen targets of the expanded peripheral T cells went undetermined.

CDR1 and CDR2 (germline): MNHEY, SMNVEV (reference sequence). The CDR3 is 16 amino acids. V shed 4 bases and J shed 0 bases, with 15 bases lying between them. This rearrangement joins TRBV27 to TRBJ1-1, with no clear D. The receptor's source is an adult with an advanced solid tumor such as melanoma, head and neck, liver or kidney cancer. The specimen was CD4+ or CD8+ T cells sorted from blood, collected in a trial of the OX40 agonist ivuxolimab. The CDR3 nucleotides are TGTGCCAGCAGTTCCCTCTCAGAGATCATGAACACTGAAGCTTTCTTT. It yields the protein CASSSLSEIMNTEAFF.